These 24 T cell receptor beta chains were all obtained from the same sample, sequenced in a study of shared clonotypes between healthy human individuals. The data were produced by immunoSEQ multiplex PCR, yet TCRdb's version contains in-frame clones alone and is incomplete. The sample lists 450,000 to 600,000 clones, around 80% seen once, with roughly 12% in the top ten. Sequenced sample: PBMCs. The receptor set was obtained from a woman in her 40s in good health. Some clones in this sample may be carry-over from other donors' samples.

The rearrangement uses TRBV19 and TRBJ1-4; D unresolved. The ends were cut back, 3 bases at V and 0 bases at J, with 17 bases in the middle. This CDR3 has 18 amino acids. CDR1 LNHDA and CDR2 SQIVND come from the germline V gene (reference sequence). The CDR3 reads CASSIEGWDGPTNEKLFF. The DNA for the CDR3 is TGTGCCAGTAGTATTGAAGGGTGGGATGGTCCAACTAATGAAAAACTGTTTTTT.

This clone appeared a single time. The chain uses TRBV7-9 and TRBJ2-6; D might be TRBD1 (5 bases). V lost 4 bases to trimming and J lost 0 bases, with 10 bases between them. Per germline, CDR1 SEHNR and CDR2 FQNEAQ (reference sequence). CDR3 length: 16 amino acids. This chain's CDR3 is CASSSDRLSGANVLTF. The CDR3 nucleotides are TGTGCCAGCAGCTCCGACAGACTCTCTGGGGCCAACGTCCTGACTTTC.

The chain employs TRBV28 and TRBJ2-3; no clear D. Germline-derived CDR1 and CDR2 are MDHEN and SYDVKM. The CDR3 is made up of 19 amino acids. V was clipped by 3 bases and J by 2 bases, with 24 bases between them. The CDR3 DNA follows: TGTGCCAGCAGTTTCACAATCTCAAACAGTTACCTTAACACAGATACGCAGTATTTT. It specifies CASSFTISNSYLNTDTQYF.

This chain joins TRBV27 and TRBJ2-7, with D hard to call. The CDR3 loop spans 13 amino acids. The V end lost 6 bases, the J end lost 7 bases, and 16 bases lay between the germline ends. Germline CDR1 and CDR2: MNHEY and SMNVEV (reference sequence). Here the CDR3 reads CASSPRLSVEQYF. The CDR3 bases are TGTGCCAGCAGCCCCCGTTTGTCGGTTGAGCAGTACTTC.

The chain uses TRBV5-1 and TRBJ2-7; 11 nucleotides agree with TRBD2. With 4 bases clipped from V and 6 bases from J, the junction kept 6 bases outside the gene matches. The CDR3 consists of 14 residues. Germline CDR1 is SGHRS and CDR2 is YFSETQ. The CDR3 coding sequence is TGCGCCAGCAGCGGAACTAGCGGGAGTACCGAGCAGTACTTC. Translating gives CASSGTSGSTEQYF.

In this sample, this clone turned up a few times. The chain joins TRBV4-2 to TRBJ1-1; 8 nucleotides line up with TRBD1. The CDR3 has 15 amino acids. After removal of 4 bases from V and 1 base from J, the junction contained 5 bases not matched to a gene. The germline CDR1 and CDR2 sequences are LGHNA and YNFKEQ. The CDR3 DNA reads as TGTGCCAGCAGCCGCACAGGGGGGTCGAACACTGAAGCTTTCTTT. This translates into CASSRTGGSNTEAFF.

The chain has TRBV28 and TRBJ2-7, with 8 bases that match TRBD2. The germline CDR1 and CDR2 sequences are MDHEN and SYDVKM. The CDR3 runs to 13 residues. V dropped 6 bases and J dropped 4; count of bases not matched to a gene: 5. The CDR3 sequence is CASRPAGVYEQYF. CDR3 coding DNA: TGTGCCAGCAGACCAGCGGGAGTATACGAGCAGTACTTC.

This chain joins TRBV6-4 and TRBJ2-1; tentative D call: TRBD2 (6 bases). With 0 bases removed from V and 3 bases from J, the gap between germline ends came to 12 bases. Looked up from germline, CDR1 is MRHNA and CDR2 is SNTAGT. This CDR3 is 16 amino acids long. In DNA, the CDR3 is TGTGCCAGCAGTGACTCGGACGGGAGTGGCTACAATGAGCAGTTCTTC. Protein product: CASSDSDGSGYNEQFF.

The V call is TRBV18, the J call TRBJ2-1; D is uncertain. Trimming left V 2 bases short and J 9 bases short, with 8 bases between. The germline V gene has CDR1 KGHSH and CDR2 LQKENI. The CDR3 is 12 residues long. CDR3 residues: CASSPVGGEQFF. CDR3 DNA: TGTGCCAGCTCACCAGTCGGCGGTGAGCAGTTCTTC.

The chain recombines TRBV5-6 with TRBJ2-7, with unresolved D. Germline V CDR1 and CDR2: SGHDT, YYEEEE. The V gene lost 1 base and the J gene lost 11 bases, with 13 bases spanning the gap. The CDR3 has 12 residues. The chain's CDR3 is CASSLSQRVEYF. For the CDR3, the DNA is TGTGCCAGCAGCTTGTCTCAACGTGTCGAGTACTTC.

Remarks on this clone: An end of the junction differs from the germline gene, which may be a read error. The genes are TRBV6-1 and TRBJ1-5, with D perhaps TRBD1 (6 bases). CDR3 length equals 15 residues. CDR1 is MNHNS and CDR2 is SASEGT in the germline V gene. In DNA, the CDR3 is TGTGCCAGCAGTAAAGCGACAGGTTCCAATCAGCCCCAGCATTTT. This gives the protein CASSKATGSNQPQHF.

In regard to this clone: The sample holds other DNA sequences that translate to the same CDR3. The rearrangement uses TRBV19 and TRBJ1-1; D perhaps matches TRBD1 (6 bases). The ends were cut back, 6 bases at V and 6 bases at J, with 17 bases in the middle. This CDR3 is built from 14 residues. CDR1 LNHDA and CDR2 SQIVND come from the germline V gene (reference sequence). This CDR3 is CASSQANRVPEAFF. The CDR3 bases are TGTGCCAGTAGCCAGGCGAACAGGGTACCTGAAGCTTTCTTT.

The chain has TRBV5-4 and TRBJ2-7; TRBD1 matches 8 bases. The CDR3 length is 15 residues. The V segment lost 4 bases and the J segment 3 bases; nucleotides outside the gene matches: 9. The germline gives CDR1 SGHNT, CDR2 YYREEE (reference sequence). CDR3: CASSQDQGAHYEQYF. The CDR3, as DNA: TGTGCCAGCAGCCAAGACCAGGGGGCCCACTACGAGCAGTACTTC.

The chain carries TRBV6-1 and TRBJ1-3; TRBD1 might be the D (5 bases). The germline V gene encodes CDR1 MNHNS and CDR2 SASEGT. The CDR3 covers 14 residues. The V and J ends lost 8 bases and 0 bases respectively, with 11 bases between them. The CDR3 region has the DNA TGTGCCAGCCTTCGCCAGGGCTCTGGAAACACCATATATTTT. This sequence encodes CASLRQGSGNTIYF.

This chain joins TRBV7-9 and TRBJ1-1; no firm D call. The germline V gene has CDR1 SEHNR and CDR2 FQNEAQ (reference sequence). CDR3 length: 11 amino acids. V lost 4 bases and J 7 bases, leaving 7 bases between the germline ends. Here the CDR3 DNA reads TGTGCCAGCAGCTACGGGTTTGAAGCTTTCTTT. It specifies CASSYGFEAFF.

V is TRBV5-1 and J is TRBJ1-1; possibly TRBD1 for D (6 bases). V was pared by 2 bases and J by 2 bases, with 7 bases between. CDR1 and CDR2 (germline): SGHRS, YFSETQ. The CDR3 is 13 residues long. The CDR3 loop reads CASSFGTNTEAFF. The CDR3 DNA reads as TGCGCCAGCAGCTTTGGGACAAACACTGAAGCTTTCTTT.

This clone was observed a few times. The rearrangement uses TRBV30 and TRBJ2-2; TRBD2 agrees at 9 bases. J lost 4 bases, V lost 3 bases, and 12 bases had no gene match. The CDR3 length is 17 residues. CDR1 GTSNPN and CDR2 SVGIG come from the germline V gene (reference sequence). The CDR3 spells CAWRRLAGRRGTGELFF. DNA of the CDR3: TGTGCCTGGAGGCGGCTAGCGGGGCGCCGGGGCACCGGGGAGCTGTTTTTT.

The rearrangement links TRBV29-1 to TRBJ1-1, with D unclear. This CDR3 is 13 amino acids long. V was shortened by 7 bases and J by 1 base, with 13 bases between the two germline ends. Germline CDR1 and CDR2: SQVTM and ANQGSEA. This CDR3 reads CSALGIGNTEAFF. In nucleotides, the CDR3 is TGCAGCGCCCTAGGGATAGGGAACACTGAAGCTTTCTTT.

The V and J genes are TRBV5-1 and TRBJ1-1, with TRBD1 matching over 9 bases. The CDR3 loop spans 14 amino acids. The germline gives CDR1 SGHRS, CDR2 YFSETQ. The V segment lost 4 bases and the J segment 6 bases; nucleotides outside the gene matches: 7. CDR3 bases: TGCGCCAGCAGCCCGACAGGGGGAAGCCCTGAAGCTTTCTTT. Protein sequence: CASSPTGGSPEAFF.

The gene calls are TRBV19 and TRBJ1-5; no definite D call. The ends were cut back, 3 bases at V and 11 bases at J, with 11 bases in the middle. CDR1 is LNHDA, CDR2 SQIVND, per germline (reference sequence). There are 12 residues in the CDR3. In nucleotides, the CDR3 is TGTGCCAGTAGTATGTTGGGTAGGGCCCAGCATTTT. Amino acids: CASSMLGRAQHF.

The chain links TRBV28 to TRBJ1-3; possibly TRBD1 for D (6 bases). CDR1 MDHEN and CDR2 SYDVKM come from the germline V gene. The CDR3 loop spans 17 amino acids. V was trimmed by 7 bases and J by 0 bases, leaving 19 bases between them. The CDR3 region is CASTHKGHSYSGNTIYF. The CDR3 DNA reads TGTGCCAGCACTCACAAGGGACATTCTTACTCTGGAAACACCATATATTTT.

The CDR3 sequence: CASSSLKTSGGYNEQFF. Here the CDR3 DNA reads TGTGCCAGCAGTTCTCTTAAGACTAGCGGGGGCTACAATGAGCAGTTCTTC. This rearrangement joins TRBV27 to TRBJ2-1; 12 bases match TRBD2. CDR3 length: 17 residues. Germline lookup yields CDR1 MNHEY and CDR2 SMNVEV (reference sequence). V shed 4 bases and J 3 bases; nucleotides not matched to a gene: 7.

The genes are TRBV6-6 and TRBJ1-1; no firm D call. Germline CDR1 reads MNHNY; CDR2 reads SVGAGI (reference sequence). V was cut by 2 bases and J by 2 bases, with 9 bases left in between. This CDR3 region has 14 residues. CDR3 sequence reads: CASSYRAVNTEAFF. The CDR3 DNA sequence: TGTGCCAGCAGTTACAGGGCGGTAAACACTGAAGCTTTCTTT.

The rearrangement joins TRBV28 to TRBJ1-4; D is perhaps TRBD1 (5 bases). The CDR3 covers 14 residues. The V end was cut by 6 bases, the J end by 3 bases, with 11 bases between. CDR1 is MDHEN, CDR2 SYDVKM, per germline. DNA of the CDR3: TGTGCCAGCAGCCTGACAGTTTCTAATGAAAAACTGTTTTTT. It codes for CASSLTVSNEKLFF.